Listed here are 21 T cell receptor beta chains from one sample, sequenced in a study of blood T cell repertoires in COVID-19. Some clones are missing from TCRdb's copy, which holds only in-frame ones; the method was immunoSEQ multiplex PCR. The sample includes 45,000 or so clones, about 90% of them seen just once. Material: peripheral blood. Source of these receptors: a human donor in a cohort sampled during active COVID-19.

The rearrangement links TRBV7-9 to TRBJ1-1, with a possible D match to TRBD1 (6 bases). The V gene lost 4 bases and the J gene lost 1 base, with 10 bases spanning the gap. CDR3 length: 14 residues. The germline gives CDR1 SEHNR, CDR2 FQNEAQ (reference sequence). The CDR3 region has the DNA TGTGCCAGCAGCTACCAGACAGGGAACACTGAAGCTTTCTTT. Amino acids: CASSYQTGNTEAFF.

In its sample, this clone was seen once. The J gene is TRBJ2-5, the V gene TRBV5-4; 12 positions agree with TRBD2. The CDR3 contains 14 residues. CDR1 and CDR2 (germline): SGHNT, YYREEE (reference sequence). V lost 4 bases, J lost 10 bases, and 8 bases stayed unmatched. CDR3 sequence: CASSGLAGSSGQYF. In DNA, the CDR3 is TGTGCCAGCAGCGGACTAGCGGGGTCCTCGGGCCAGTACTTC.

The rearrangement links TRBV9 to TRBJ2-1, with 8 bases matching TRBD1. Losses at the gene ends were 3 bases for V and 6 bases for J; bases not matched to a gene: 2. The CDR3 covers 13 residues. Germline CDR1 SGDLS, CDR2 YYNGEE. The CDR3 loop reads CASSGTGPNEQFF. CDR3 nucleotides: TGTGCCAGCAGCGGGACAGGGCCCAATGAGCAGTTCTTC.

The V and J genes are TRBV19 and TRBJ2-1; possible D gene TRBD2, 6 bases. V shed 4 bases and J shed 6 bases, with 13 bases lying between them. The germline V gene has CDR1 LNHDA and CDR2 SQIVND (reference sequence). The CDR3 contains 14 residues. The CDR3 DNA sequence: TGTGCCAGTAGTACCCTCGGGACTCCCAATGAGCAGTTCTTC. Its protein is CASSTLGTPNEQFF.

The rearrangement joins TRBV2 to TRBJ1-1; TRBD1 is a possible D gene (5 bases). Trimming took off 6 bases at V and 1 base at J, with 12 bases between the two ends. Germline-derived CDR1 and CDR2 are SNHLY and FYNNEI. The CDR3 is made up of 14 amino acids. The CDR3 coding sequence is TGTGCCAGCAGGGCAGGGCCCCCGAACACTGAAGCTTTCTTT. This sequence encodes CASRAGPPNTEAFF.

The gene calls are TRBV14 and TRBJ1-1, with D maybe TRBD1 (5 bases). Between the trimmed V and J ends, which lost 4 bases and 0 bases, there was a span of 9 bases. This CDR3 comprises 14 residues. Germline CDR1 reads SGHDN; CDR2 reads FVKESK. CDR3 in amino acids: CASSRETVNTEAFF. The CDR3 DNA reads TGTGCCAGCAGCCGAGAGACAGTGAACACTGAAGCTTTCTTT.

V usage is TRBV12-5 and J usage is TRBJ1-1; D is unresolved. The ends were cut back, 6 bases at V and 1 base at J, with 9 bases in the middle. The CDR3 covers 13 residues. Per germline, CDR1 LGHNT and CDR2 FRNRAP. The CDR3 sequence: CASGPFPNTEAFF. The CDR3 DNA reads TGTGCTAGTGGCCCTTTTCCGAACACTGAAGCTTTCTTT.

The chain recombines TRBV7-9 with TRBJ1-6; tentatively, D is TRBD1 (5 bases). Germline CDR1 SEHNR, CDR2 FQNEAQ (reference sequence). The CDR3 sequence is 16 residues long. The V and J ends lost 5 bases and 7 bases respectively, with 18 bases between them. The CDR3 spells CASSLSGGTVNSPLHF. The CDR3 nucleotides are TGTGCCAGCAGCCTCTCCGGGGGGACGGTCAATTCACCCCTCCACTTT. The full variable domain, rest sourced from reference TRBV7-9 and TRBJ1-6, is DTGVSQNPRHKITKRGQNVTFRCDPISEHNRLYWYRQTLGQGPEFLTYFQNEAQLEKSRLLSDRFSAERPKGSFSTLEIQRTEQGDSAMYLCASSLSGGTVNSPLHFGNGTRLTVT.

This clone was observed a few times. This chain joins TRBV7-3 and TRBJ2-5; 9 nucleotides align to TRBD2. Per the germline V gene, CDR1 is SGHTA and CDR2 is FQGTGA. The V gene end was trimmed by 1 base and the J gene end by 1 base; junction bases not matched to a gene: 4. The CDR3 consists of 16 residues. The CDR3 sequence is CASSLSPSGAQETQYF. CDR3 coding DNA: TGTGCCAGCAGCTTAAGCCCTAGCGGGGCCCAAGAGACCCAGTACTTC.

J is TRBJ1-5 and V is TRBV20-1, with 7 bases that match TRBD1. Germline V gives CDR1 DFQATT, CDR2 SNEGSKA (reference sequence). After removal of 3 bases from V and 7 bases from J, the junction contained 3 bases not matched to a gene. This CDR3 has 12 amino acids. The chain's CDR3 is CSASEGGQPQHF. The DNA of the CDR3 is TGCAGTGCTAGTGAAGGGGGCCAGCCCCAGCATTTT.

The rearrangement links TRBV19 to TRBJ2-5; D gene ambiguous. Germline values: CDR1 LNHDA, CDR2 SQIVND (reference sequence). The V and J ends lost 2 bases and 7 bases respectively, with 17 bases between them. The length of the CDR3 is 15 residues. CDR3 sequence reads: CASSIRRAVPGTQYF. In DNA form, the CDR3 reads TGTGCCAGTAGTATAAGGAGAGCAGTCCCGGGGACCCAGTACTTC.

This clone came up a few times. The chain joins TRBV19 to TRBJ2-1, with 8 positions matching TRBD2. Trimming at V came to 5 bases and at J to 6 bases, leaving 9 bases not matched to a gene. In germline, CDR1 is LNHDA, CDR2 SQIVND (reference sequence). The CDR3 extends over 15 amino acids. CDR3 protein: CASSSGLAGVNEQFF. DNA for the CDR3: TGTGCCAGTAGTTCCGGGCTAGCGGGCGTCAATGAGCAGTTCTTC.

J is TRBJ1-1 and V is TRBV5-1, with D possibly matching TRBD1 (5 bases). This CDR3 is 15 amino acids long. Germline lookup yields CDR1 SGHRS and CDR2 YFSETQ. V lost 0 bases to trimming and J lost 1 base, with 10 bases between them. The CDR3 DNA follows: TGCGCCAGCAGCTTGGTTGGGGGGACGAACACTGAAGCTTTCTTT. It codes for CASSLVGGTNTEAFF.

The V gene is TRBV4-1, the J gene TRBJ2-7; 7 bases line up with TRBD2. This CDR3 contains 18 residues. Germline assignment: CDR1 MGHRA and CDR2 YSYEKL. V was pared by 0 bases and J by 0 bases, with 11 bases of the junction left unmatched. CDR3 residues: CASSQDPSGTTSSYEQYF. The CDR3 DNA reads as TGCGCCAGCAGCCAAGATCCCTCCGGGACTACCAGCTCCTACGAGCAGTACTTC.

The chain has TRBV4-1 and TRBJ2-5; a possible D gene is TRBD1 (5 bases). Germline loops: CDR1 MGHRA, CDR2 YSYEKL. V was cut by 4 bases and J by 5 bases, with 29 bases left in between. CDR3 length equals 19 residues. CDR3 region: CASSRRRVETERHRETQYF. CDR3 bases: TGCGCCAGCAGCCGCCGAAGGGTCGAGACAGAGAGGCACAGGGAGACCCAGTACTTC.

The chain has TRBV11-2 and TRBJ2-7, with TRBD1 matching 9 bases. The germline V gene has CDR1 SGHAT and CDR2 FQNNGV. This CDR3 is built from 16 residues. The V and J ends lost 0 bases and 3 bases, in that order; junction bases with no gene match: 6. CDR3 sequence (DNA): TGTGCCAGCAGCTTAGACCGGGGACAGGGCCACTACGAGCAGTACTTC. Translating gives CASSLDRGQGHYEQYF.

This clone was seen just once. The rearrangement joins TRBV27 to TRBJ2-7; 14 bases line up with TRBD2. After removal of 6 bases from V and 6 bases from J, the junction contained 10 bases not matched to a gene. Germline V gives CDR1 MNHEY, CDR2 SMNVEV (reference sequence). The CDR3 runs 16 residues. In nucleotides, the CDR3 is TGTGCCAGCAGCCACCCGGGACTAGCGGGGGCGGTCGAGCAGTACTTC. Its protein is CASSHPGLAGAVEQYF.

V usage is TRBV6-5 and J usage is TRBJ2-1, with D possibly matching TRBD1 (5 bases). The CDR3 runs 14 residues. The V end lost 5 bases, the J end lost 1 base, and 9 bases lay between the germline ends. CDR1 is MNHEY and CDR2 is SVGAGI in the germline V gene. CDR3 coding DNA: TGTGCCAGCAGTCGCAGGGAATCCTACAATGAGCAGTTCTTC. This encodes CASSRRESYNEQFF.

This chain's CDR3 is CASSYSGAQETQYF. In nucleotides, the CDR3 is TGTGCCAGCAGCTATAGCGGGGCCCAAGAGACCCAGTACTTC. This chain uses TRBV7-6 with TRBJ2-5; 8 bases are shared with TRBD2. This CDR3 is 14 amino acids long. From germline, CDR1 is SGHVS and CDR2 FNYEAQ. The J segment lost 1 base and the V segment lost 4 bases, leaving 2 bases of the junction unmatched.

V usage is TRBV7-6 and J usage is TRBJ2-3; D perhaps matches TRBD2 (5 bases). Trimming pared 4 bases from V and 4 bases from J, leaving 18 bases between. This CDR3 has 16 residues. Germline CDR1 reads SGHVS; CDR2 reads FNYEAQ. CDR3 residues: CASSSAGVLRADTQYF. In DNA, the CDR3 is TGTGCCAGCAGCTCAGCTGGGGTCCTGAGGGCAGATACGCAGTATTTT.

The genes are TRBV15 and TRBJ1-2, with D maybe TRBD1 (5 bases). The V gene's germline CDR1 is LNHNV and CDR2 YYDKDF (reference sequence). The ends were cut back, 1 base at V and 1 base at J, with 7 bases in the middle. This CDR3 is 14 amino acids long. The CDR3, as DNA: TGTGCCACCAGCAGAGGGGGCCTTAACTATGGCTACACCTTC. It is translated as CATSRGGLNYGYTF.